These 24 T cell receptor beta chains share one sample of origin, sequenced in a study of cytomegalovirus exposure and HLA in healthy donors. PCR amplification relied on 60 Vbeta primers (plus 13 Jbeta primers). The protocol was immunoSEQ multiplex PCR, while the TCRdb copy is restricted to in-frame clones and leaves out a portion. Here the sample spans over 150,000 clones, roughly 79% being singletons. Sequencing was carried out using PBMCs. All receptors come from a woman aged 45-65 years in good health and CMV-seronegative.

The CDR3 bases are TGCGCCAGCAGCCAGGCAGCAGGACGGGGTAATCAGCCCCAGCATTTT. Translation: CASSQAAGRGNQPQHF. The rearrangement joins TRBV4-3 to TRBJ1-5; D unresolved. From germline, CDR1 is LGHNA and CDR2 YSLEER. V lost 3 bases and J 4 bases, leaving 16 bases between the germline ends. This CDR3 has 16 residues.

This clone was seen once. The V call is TRBV28, the J call TRBJ2-7, with a tentative D call TRBD1 (6 bases). Germline V gene data show CDR1 as MDHEN and CDR2 as SYDVKM. Trimming pared 5 bases from V and 2 bases from J, leaving 16 bases between. This CDR3 region has 15 residues. This chain's CDR3 is CASSLPTGPAYEQYF. The CDR3 DNA reads as TGTGCCAGCAGTCTACCGACAGGACCGGCCTACGAGCAGTACTTC.

This chain connects TRBV28 to TRBJ1-4, with TRBD1 matching over 9 bases. The V gene's germline CDR1 is MDHEN and CDR2 SYDVKM. The CDR3 consists of 13 residues. The ends lost 2 bases at V and 8 bases at J; junction bases unmatched: 0. Here the CDR3 reads CASSLGTGEKLFF. The CDR3, as DNA: TGTGCCAGCAGTTTAGGGACAGGGGAAAAACTGTTTTTT.

The genes are TRBV27 and TRBJ1-2; 8 nucleotides match TRBD1. Germline assignment: CDR1 MNHEY and CDR2 SMNVEV (reference sequence). The trim removed 4 bases at V and 2 bases at J, leaving 3 bases unmatched. The CDR3 length is 14 residues. As DNA, the CDR3 is TGTGCCAGCAGTTCGCGGACAGGGAACTATGGCTACACCTTC. Residues: CASSSRTGNYGYTF.

The chain couples TRBV28 to TRBJ2-7, with 7 positions matching TRBD1. After removal of 5 bases from V and 4 bases from J, the junction contained 11 bases not matched to a gene. Germline CDR1 is MDHEN and CDR2 is SYDVKM. The CDR3 spans 15 residues. Written as DNA, the CDR3 is TGTGCCAGCAGTGCAGCCGGGACAGCCCTTTACGAGCAGTACTTC. Protein product: CASSAAGTALYEQYF.

The V and J genes are TRBV4-3 and TRBJ2-5; 9 positions agree with TRBD2. J was trimmed by 5 bases and V by 3 bases; bases with no gene match: 7. Germline loops: CDR1 LGHNA, CDR2 YSLEER. The CDR3 has 15 residues. The CDR3: CASSHGLARGETQYF. CDR3 DNA: TGCGCCAGCAGCCATGGACTAGCGAGGGGTGAGACCCAGTACTTC.

This clone was recorded once. V usage is TRBV9 and J usage is TRBJ2-7; TRBD2 matches 7 bases. V lost 2 bases and J lost 2; bases outside the gene matches: 4. Germline CDR1 is SGDLS and CDR2 is YYNGEE. The CDR3 covers 14 residues. CDR3 DNA sequence: TGTGCCAGCAGCGTCGGCGGGAGCCCCTACGAGCAGTACTTC. It specifies CASSVGGSPYEQYF.

The chain has TRBV7-9 and TRBJ1-4; D is unresolved. V was trimmed by 1 base and J by 7 bases, leaving 10 bases between them. Looked up from germline, CDR1 is SEHNR and CDR2 is FQNEAQ (reference sequence). The CDR3 consists of 14 residues. CDR3 DNA: TGTGCCAGCAGCTTAGTGGGCATCGGTGAAAAACTGTTTTTT. The encoded protein is CASSLVGIGEKLFF.

The chain links TRBV19 to TRBJ1-1; D might be TRBD1 (6 bases). This CDR3 is 14 amino acids long. V gave up 1 base and J gave up 6 bases, with 12 bases separating them. The V gene's germline CDR1 is LNHDA and CDR2 SQIVND (reference sequence). Written as DNA, the CDR3 is TGTGCCAGTAGTATAGGGTCAGGGGTGGCTGAAGCTTTCTTT. Protein: CASSIGSGVAEAFF.

This CDR3 is CASSTGATPGNTIYF. The DNA for the CDR3 is TGTGCCAGCAGCACCGGAGCAACCCCTGGAAACACCATATATTTT. The V and J genes are TRBV28 and TRBJ1-3; D is ambiguous. The CDR3 extends over 15 amino acids. Germline CDR1 MDHEN, CDR2 SYDVKM. Trimming removed 6 bases from V and 2 bases from J, with 14 bases in between.

Points on this clone: This likely comes from a read error, as the CDR3 has no conserved phenylalanine or tryptophan at its end. The chain has TRBV6-5 and TRBJ2-4; 13 nucleotides match TRBD2. The germline V gene encodes CDR1 MNHEY and CDR2 SVGAGI. The length of the CDR3 is 15 residues. The junction had 6 bases not matched to a gene; V was cut back by 6 bases and J by 7 bases. This CDR3 reads CASSRLAGGLNIQYL. CDR3 DNA: TGTGCCAGCAGCCGACTAGCGGGAGGTCTGAACATTCAGTACCTC.

DNA of the CDR3: TGTGCCAGCAGTGAACAGGGGCGAGGGAAAAACATTCAGTACTTC. Its protein product is CASSEQGRGKNIQYF. This chain connects TRBV6-1 to TRBJ2-4; the D gene is possibly TRBD1 (6 bases). This CDR3 is 15 amino acids long. Germline CDR1 is MNHNS and CDR2 is SASEGT. V gave up 2 bases and J gave up 4 bases, with 12 bases separating them.

The V call is TRBV4-1, the J call TRBJ2-1, with TRBD1 as a possible D gene (6 bases). CDR3 size: 18 residues. The ends were cut back, 1 base at V and 8 bases at J, with 24 bases in the middle. CDR1 and CDR2 (germline): MGHRA, YSYEKL. This CDR3 is CASSQVTWRTGTRHEQFF. The CDR3 DNA sequence: TGCGCCAGCAGCCAAGTTACCTGGCGGACCGGGACACGGCATGAGCAGTTCTTC.

The chain employs TRBV5-4 and TRBJ2-1, with D tentatively TRBD1 (5 bases). The CDR3 loop spans 16 amino acids. V lost 5 bases to trimming and J lost 10 bases, with 25 bases between them. CDR1 SGHNT and CDR2 YYREEE come from the germline V gene (reference sequence). The CDR3 coding sequence is TGTGCCAGCAGACCGATCCCAGACAGATTGGTCACGGAGCAGTTCTTC. This sequence encodes CASRPIPDRLVTEQFF.

The chain has TRBV28 and TRBJ1-5; the D gene is possibly TRBD1 (6 bases). The ends were cut back, 4 bases at V and 1 base at J, with 20 bases in the middle. Germline CDR1 MDHEN, CDR2 SYDVKM. This CDR3 has 18 residues. CDR3 coding DNA: TGTGCCAGCAGTTCAGCGAGGGAGGGGGATTGGAGCAATCAGCCCCAGCATTTT. The encoded protein is CASSSAREGDWSNQPQHF.

The chain has TRBV18 and TRBJ1-1, with 7 nucleotides matching TRBD1. Germline loops: CDR1 KGHSH, CDR2 LQKENI. J lost 1 base, V lost 6 bases, and 8 bases had no gene match. CDR3 length: 15 amino acids. The DNA for the CDR3 is TGTGCCAGCTCGCCGCAACAGGGGAAGAACACTGAAGCTTTCTTT. Translating it yields CASSPQQGKNTEAFF.

V gene TRBV6-6 combines with J gene TRBJ1-5; D unresolved. This CDR3 region has 13 residues. Germline CDR1 is MNHNY and CDR2 is SVGAGI (reference sequence). V shed 6 bases and J shed 0 bases, with 6 bases lying between them. CDR3 residues: CASRQYSNQPQHF. CDR3 in DNA: TGTGCCAGCAGACAGTATAGCAATCAGCCCCAGCATTTT.

The chain employs TRBV28 and TRBJ1-5; 7 nucleotides agree with TRBD1. The CDR3 sequence is 17 residues long. V was pared by 2 bases and J by 6 bases, with 13 bases of the junction left unmatched. CDR1 MDHEN and CDR2 SYDVKM come from the germline V gene. The CDR3 here is CASSLEGAGFVGQPQHF. The DNA for the CDR3 is TGTGCCAGCAGTTTAGAGGGGGCCGGTTTTGTAGGTCAGCCCCAGCATTTT.

The genes are TRBV27 and TRBJ2-7; TRBD2 aligns across 9 bases. Per the germline V gene, CDR1 is MNHEY and CDR2 is SMNVEV (reference sequence). V lost 3 bases and J lost 1; bases outside the gene matches: 4. This CDR3 is built from 15 residues. Here the CDR3 reads CASSFLAGASYEQYF. CDR3 nucleotide sequence: TGTGCCAGCAGTTTTTTAGCGGGAGCGTCCTACGAGCAGTACTTC.

The V call is TRBV5-1, the J call TRBJ1-1; weak D call: TRBD1 (6 bases). The CDR3 runs to 17 residues. Germline V CDR1 and CDR2: SGHRS, YFSETQ. V shed 0 bases and J shed 2 bases, with 17 bases lying between them. The CDR3 DNA reads TGCGCCAGCAGCTTGGAAAAGGACAGTGGAACTAACACTGAAGCTTTCTTT. Its translation is CASSLEKDSGTNTEAFF. Full variable domain (missing parts from reference TRBV5-1 and TRBJ1-1): KAGVTQTPRYLIKTRGQQVTLSCSPISGHRSVSWYQQTPGQGLQFLFEYFSETQRNKGNFPGRFSGRQFSNSRSEMNVSTLELGDSALYLCASSLEKDSGTNTEAFFGQGTRLTVV.

The sample holds one count of this clone. This chain connects TRBV7-2 to TRBJ2-5; perhaps TRBD1 as D (6 bases). There are 16 residues in the CDR3. Per germline, CDR1 SGHTA and CDR2 FQGNSA. Trimming stripped 5 bases from V and 5 bases from J, with 21 bases between. For the CDR3, the DNA is TGTGCCAGCAGCCCGCGACCTACAGGGTTGTCGGAGACCCAGTACTTC. Translating it yields CASSPRPTGLSETQYF.

This chain uses TRBV15 with TRBJ1-2; a possible D gene is TRBD1 (5 bases). Germline CDR1 LNHNV, CDR2 YYDKDF (reference sequence). The CDR3 contains 14 residues. Trimming pared 1 base from V and 6 bases from J, leaving 12 bases between. The CDR3 sequence: CATSRGIDSHGYTF. CDR3 DNA: TGTGCCACCAGCAGAGGGATTGACAGTCATGGCTACACCTTC.

This chain joins TRBV5-4 and TRBJ1-1; the D gene is possibly TRBD1 (5 bases). This CDR3 region has 15 residues. Germline V lookup: CDR1 SGHNT, CDR2 YYREEE (reference sequence). The V gene lost 0 bases and the J gene lost 5 bases, with 14 bases spanning the gap. CDR3 residues: CASSLEGRARTEAFF. As DNA, the CDR3 is TGTGCCAGCAGCTTGGAAGGCAGGGCGAGAACTGAAGCTTTCTTT.

The V and J genes are TRBV27 and TRBJ1-6; 7 positions match TRBD1. Germline V gene lookup returns CDR1 MNHEY and CDR2 SMNVEV (reference sequence). V lost 5 bases, J lost 2 bases, and 9 bases stayed unmatched. This CDR3 has 17 amino acids. CDR3 nucleotides: TGTGCCAGCAGTATACTCCCTGGACAGGCCTATAATTCACCCCTCCACTTT. It encodes CASSILPGQAYNSPLHF.